Listed here are 16 T cell receptor beta chains from one sample, sequenced in a study of shared clonotypes between healthy human individuals. Clones were read by immunoSEQ multiplex PCR, and TCRdb kept only the in-frame ones, dropping some. Seen here are around 510,000 clones, approximately 94% observed once, and the top ten hold approximately 0.06%. Sequenced: naive CD4+ T cells sorted from blood. The subset is: CD45RA+ positively selected. Receptor source: a woman aged 25 to 39 in good health.

This sequence joins TRBV5-1 and TRBJ1-5, with 8 bases fitting TRBD1. The length of the CDR3 is 14 residues. V was clipped by 0 bases and J by 8 bases; unmatched bases: 4. Germline CDR1 and CDR2: SGHRS and YFSETQ. CDR3 in DNA: TGCGCCAGCAGCTTGGGGACAGGGAGAGAGCCCCAGCATTTT. Translated: CASSLGTGREPQHF.

Regarding this clone: Distinct nucleotide sequences in the sample also encode this CDR3. The chain has TRBV5-4 and TRBJ1-1, with D possibly being TRBD1 (6 bases). Per germline, CDR1 SGHNT and CDR2 YYREEE (reference sequence). The CDR3 runs 13 residues. Trimming left V 2 bases short and J 4 bases short, with 9 bases between. The CDR3 loop is CASSLQGSTEAFF. CDR3 DNA: TGTGCCAGCAGCTTACAGGGATCCACTGAAGCTTTCTTT. Full variable domain (outside the CDR3, taken from reference TRBV5-4 and TRBJ1-1): ETGVTQSPTHLIKTRGQQVTLRCSSQSGHNTVSWYQQALGQGPQFIFQYYREEENGRGNFPPRFSGLQFPNYSSELNVNALELDDSALYLCASSLQGSTEAFFGQGTRLTVV.

V and J are TRBV27 and TRBJ1-5, with a tentative D call TRBD1 (6 bases). Trimming removed 6 bases from V and 3 bases from J, with 15 bases in between. The germline gives CDR1 MNHEY, CDR2 SMNVEV (reference sequence). The CDR3 has 15 residues. The CDR3: CASSQHGQINQPQHF. The DNA for the CDR3 is TGTGCCAGCAGCCAACACGGACAGATCAATCAGCCCCAGCATTTT.

V usage is TRBV28 and J usage is TRBJ2-7; 10 bases agree with TRBD1. The germline V gene encodes CDR1 MDHEN and CDR2 SYDVKM. V dropped 7 bases and J dropped 3; count of bases not matched to a gene: 12. The CDR3 length is 16 residues. Here the CDR3 reads CASKLRPGDRGYEQYF. In DNA form, the CDR3 reads TGTGCCAGCAAACTCCGCCCCGGGGACAGGGGCTACGAGCAGTACTTC.

CDR3 loop: CASSLRRGREKLFF. The CDR3 nucleotides read TGTGCCAGCAGTTTACGCAGGGGCCGGGAAAAACTGTTTTTT. The rearrangement links TRBV27 to TRBJ1-4, with a weak D call TRBD1 (6 bases). The length of the CDR3 is 14 residues. Germline values: CDR1 MNHEY, CDR2 SMNVEV (reference sequence). The germline V and J ends were trimmed by 2 bases and 8 bases, with 12 bases remaining between them.

The chain links TRBV18 to TRBJ2-3, with 14 bases lining up with TRBD2. The J segment lost 5 bases and the V segment lost 3 bases, leaving 7 bases of the junction unmatched. The CDR3 loop spans 17 amino acids. The V gene's germline CDR1 is KGHSH and CDR2 LQKENI. DNA for the CDR3: TGTGCCAGCTCACCCGGGACTAGCGGGAGTTCTGAAGATACGCAGTATTTT. Translated: CASSPGTSGSSEDTQYF. The full variable domain, with the rest looked up from reference TRBV18 and TRBJ2-3, is NAGVMQNPRHLVRRRGQEARLRCSPMKGHSHVYWYRQLPEEGLKFMVYLQKENIIDESGMPKERFSAEFPKEGPSILRIQQVVRGDSAAYFCASSPGTSGSSEDTQYFGPGTRLTVL.

This chain joins TRBV7-6 and TRBJ2-3; no clear D gene. CDR3 length: 14 residues. Germline assignment: CDR1 SGHVS and CDR2 FNYEAQ. Trimming removed 5 bases at V and 2 bases at J, with 11 bases between. The CDR3 region has the DNA TGTGCCAGCAGCAGACACTTCACCACAGATACGCAGTATTTT. Its translation is CASSRHFTTDTQYF. Filled out from reference TRBV7-6 and TRBJ2-3, the complete variable domain reads GAGVSQSPRYKVTKRGQDVALRCDPISGHVSLYWYRQALGQGPEFLTYFNYEAQQDKSGLPNDRFSAERPEGSISTLTIQRTEQRDSAMYRCASSRHFTTDTQYFGPGTRLTVL.

The gene calls are TRBV10-3 and TRBJ1-2, with D tentatively TRBD1 (6 bases). V lost 4 bases, J lost 4 bases, and 10 bases lay in between. Germline V gives CDR1 ENHRY, CDR2 SYGVKD. CDR3 length: 13 amino acids. CDR3 sequence (DNA): TGTGCCATCAGTGTCGAGGGGGGCTATGGCTACACCTTC. It codes for CAISVEGGYGYTF.

The chain joins TRBV6-5 to TRBJ2-7; perhaps TRBD1 as D (5 bases). The CDR3 runs 14 residues. The germline V gene has CDR1 MNHEY and CDR2 SVGAGI. V gave up 6 bases and J gave up 0 bases, with 12 bases separating them. The CDR3 spells CASSRQYSSYEQYF. CDR3 coding DNA: TGTGCCAGCAGCCGACAGTATAGCTCCTACGAGCAGTACTTC.

This clone appeared a single time. This rearrangement joins TRBV7-8 to TRBJ2-3, with 15 bases fitting TRBD2. The CDR3 covers 16 residues. With V trimmed by 5 bases and J by 4 bases, 4 bases remained unmatched. CDR1 is SGHVS, CDR2 FQNEAQ, per germline. CDR3 in DNA: TGTGCCAGCAGCCTAGGGACTAGCGGGAGGTCAGATACGCAGTATTTT. Translating it yields CASSLGTSGRSDTQYF.

In DNA, the CDR3 is TGTGCCAGTAGTACTTGGGAGACAGGTATTAACTATGGCTACACCTTC. It encodes CASSTWETGINYGYTF. This chain connects TRBV19 to TRBJ1-2; TRBD1 might be the D (6 bases). V was shortened by 4 bases and J by 1 base, with 16 bases between the two germline ends. The CDR3 length is 16 residues. Looked up from germline, CDR1 is LNHDA and CDR2 is SQIVND (reference sequence).

The chain recombines TRBV5-6 with TRBJ1-5; D is ambiguous. In germline, CDR1 is SGHDT, CDR2 YYEEEE. Trimming shortened V by 0 bases and J by 4 bases, and 17 bases separated the two germline ends. The CDR3 is 17 residues long. CDR3 sequence: CASSLAGAPGGNQPQHF. The DNA for the CDR3 is TGTGCCAGCAGCTTGGCCGGCGCCCCGGGTGGGAATCAGCCCCAGCATTTT.

The chain joins TRBV19 to TRBJ1-3; possible D gene TRBD1, 5 bases. Trimming pared 7 bases from V and 8 bases from J, leaving 18 bases between. Germline lookup yields CDR1 LNHDA and CDR2 SQIVND (reference sequence). This CDR3 is built from 14 residues. The CDR3 region is CASIRGTTGDTIYF. The CDR3 nucleotides read TGTGCCAGTATCCGAGGGACTACCGGGGACACCATATATTTT.

This chain connects TRBV27 to TRBJ2-6, with D maybe TRBD1 (6 bases). Germline V gene data show CDR1 as MNHEY and CDR2 as SMNVEV (reference sequence). The length of the CDR3 is 15 residues. V lost 5 bases to trimming and J lost 1 base, with 9 bases between them. The CDR3, as DNA: TGTGCCAGCAGTCAGCAGGGGTCTGGGGCCAACGTCCTGACTTTC. Translating it yields CASSQQGSGANVLTF.

This chain joins TRBV6-5 and TRBJ2-7; D might be TRBD1 (5 bases). The CDR3 covers 14 residues. Germline CDR1 and CDR2: MNHEY and SVGAGI. Trimming removed 7 bases at V and 7 bases at J, with 20 bases between. CDR3 nucleotides: TGTGCCAGCACAGCGACAGCTACCTCCCGGGAGCAGTACTTC. Translating it yields CASTATATSREQYF.

This clone was seen a single time. The chain is built from TRBV30 and TRBJ1-5, with 7 nucleotides matching TRBD1. The CDR3 covers 12 residues. V lost 5 bases and J lost 11; bases outside the gene matches: 9. Looked up from germline, CDR1 is GTSNPN and CDR2 is SVGIG (reference sequence). CDR3 loop: CAWGDSYNSQHF. For the CDR3, the DNA is TGTGCCTGGGGGGACAGCTACAACTCCCAGCATTTT. The full variable domain, in which reference TRBV30 and TRBJ1-5 provide the parts outside the CDR3, is SQTIHQWPATLVQPVGSPLSLECTVEGTSNPNLYWYRQAAGRGLQLLFYSVGIGQISSEVPQNLSASRPQDRQFILSSKKLLLSDSGFYLCAWGDSYNSQHFGDGTRLSIL.